This T cell receptor beta chain came from a study of T cells in Graves' hyperthyroidism and ophthalmopathy. Overall study findings and caveats: Stable hyperthyroidism was separated from ophthalmopathy by a model based on 13 V-J features.

Germline V CDR1 and CDR2: SGHTA, FQGNSA. Counting both end residues, the CDR3 totals 15 amino acids. Researchers amplified the TCR beta CDR3 regions from RNA transcripts. During a first-round RT-PCR of the TCR CDR3, the HTBI primer set was used. TCRdb independently ran MiXCR on the multiplex PCR reads; one entry per CDR3 protein. The top ten clones hold about a quarter of a sample with fewer than 400,000 distinct CDR3 sequences, less than 20% of them seen once. Many counts were recorded for this clonotype. Antigen specificity is unknown. It is unclear where the CDR3 begins or ends on the DNA, so no DNA is shown, and the CDR3 is as TCRdb lists it.

V and J are TRBV7-2 and TRBJ2-7; the table calls TRBD2, which could not be checked here. This clonotype originated in a woman aged 18-29 years with Graves' hyperthyroidism that later progressed to Graves' ophthalmopathy. The sample taken for sequencing was blood. CDR3 sequence reads: CASSFGEGGSYEQYF.